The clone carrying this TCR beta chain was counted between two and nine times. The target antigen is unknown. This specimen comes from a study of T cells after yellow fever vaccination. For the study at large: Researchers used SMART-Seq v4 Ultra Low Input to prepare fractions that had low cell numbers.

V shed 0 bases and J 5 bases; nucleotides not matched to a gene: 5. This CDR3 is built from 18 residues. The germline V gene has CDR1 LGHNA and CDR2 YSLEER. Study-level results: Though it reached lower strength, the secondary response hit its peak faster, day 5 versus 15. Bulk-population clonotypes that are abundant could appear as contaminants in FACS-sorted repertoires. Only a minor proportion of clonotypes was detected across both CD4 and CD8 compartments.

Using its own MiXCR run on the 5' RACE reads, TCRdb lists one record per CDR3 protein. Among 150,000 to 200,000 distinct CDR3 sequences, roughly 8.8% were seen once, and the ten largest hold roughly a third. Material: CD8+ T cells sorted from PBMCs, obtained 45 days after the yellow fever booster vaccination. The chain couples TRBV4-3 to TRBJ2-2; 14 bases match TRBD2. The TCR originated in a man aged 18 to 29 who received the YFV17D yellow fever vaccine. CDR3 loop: CASSQEGTSGGLTGELFF. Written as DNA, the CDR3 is TGCGCCAGCAGCCAAGAGGGGACTAGCGGGGGTTTGACCGGGGAGCTGTTTTTT.